One and the same sample provided the 16 T cell receptor beta chains below, sequenced in a study of cytomegalovirus exposure and HLA in healthy donors. Primers for the PCR totalled 60 Vbeta and 13 Jbeta. Only in-frame clones appear in the TCRdb table, and some are missing; sequencing was by immunoSEQ multiplex PCR. The table shows 300,000 or so clones, with about 83% occurring only once. The sequenced sample consisted of PBMCs. These receptor sequences come from a woman in her 40s in good health and CMV-seropositive.

The V gene is TRBV13, the J gene TRBJ2-3, with TRBD1 as a possible D gene (6 bases). Germline V gene data show CDR1 as PRHDT and CDR2 as FYEKMQ (reference sequence). V lost 0 bases and J lost 2, with 9 bases in between. CDR3 length: 15 residues. CDR3 sequence reads: CASSLGAGDTDTQYF. CDR3 sequence (DNA): TGTGCCAGCAGCTTAGGGGCAGGGGACACAGATACGCAGTATTTT.

This clone came up a few times. V and J are TRBV2 and TRBJ2-7; 11 bases line up with TRBD2. The CDR3 is 15 amino acids. Germline V CDR1 and CDR2: SNHLY, FYNNEI. V shed 7 bases and J 2 bases; nucleotides not matched to a gene: 7. Here the CDR3 DNA reads TGTGCCAGCACTTTAGCGGGAGGGGAAACCTACGAGCAGTACTTC. Encoded protein: CASTLAGGETYEQYF.

The chain joins TRBV7-2 to TRBJ1-4; D might be TRBD1 (5 bases). Trimming took off 4 bases at V and 0 bases at J, with 12 bases between the two ends. This CDR3 has 16 residues. Germline V gene lookup returns CDR1 SGHTA and CDR2 FQGNSA. CDR3 DNA sequence: TGTGCCAGCAGCTACTACGGGGGAGCAACTAATGAAAAACTGTTTTTT. Residues: CASSYYGGATNEKLFF.

CDR3 in amino acids: CASSLDLVGNEQYF. DNA for the CDR3: TGTGCCAGCAGCTTGGACCTAGTTGGTAACGAGCAGTACTTC. The rearrangement joins TRBV5-4 to TRBJ2-7; no clear D gene. Trimming took off 0 bases at V and 5 bases at J, with 12 bases between the two ends. The germline gives CDR1 SGHNT, CDR2 YYREEE (reference sequence). The CDR3 sequence is 14 residues long. Full variable domain (remainder filled in from reference TRBV5-4 and TRBJ2-7): ETGVTQSPTHLIKTRGQQVTLRCSSQSGHNTVSWYQQALGQGPQFIFQYYREEENGRGNFPPRFSGLQFPNYSSELNVNALELDDSALYLCASSLDLVGNEQYFGPGTRLTVT.

This clone was seen just once. The V and J genes are TRBV30 and TRBJ1-1; possible D gene TRBD1, 6 bases. Germline V gives CDR1 GTSNPN, CDR2 SVGIG (reference sequence). This CDR3 region has 14 residues. The V and J ends lost 0 bases and 1 base respectively, with 9 bases between them. CDR3 DNA: TGTGCCTGGAGTGTACGGGACAAGAACACTGAAGCTTTCTTT. Protein sequence: CAWSVRDKNTEAFF. The whole variable domain, filled in from reference TRBV30 and TRBJ1-1, reads SQTIHQWPATLVQPVGSPLSLECTVEGTSNPNLYWYRQAAGRGLQLLFYSVGIGQISSEVPQNLSASRPQDRQFILSSKKLLLSDSGFYLCAWSVRDKNTEAFFGQGTRLTVV.

The V call is TRBV15, the J call TRBJ2-5; TRBD2 matches 9 bases. The J segment lost 5 bases and the V segment lost 0 bases, leaving 10 bases of the junction unmatched. The CDR3 contains 17 residues. The germline V gene encodes CDR1 LNHNV and CDR2 YYDKDF (reference sequence). The CDR3 is CATSRDLAGEGGETQYF. CDR3 bases: TGTGCCACCAGCAGAGACTTAGCGGGAGAAGGAGGGGAGACCCAGTACTTC. Together with reference TRBV15 and TRBJ2-5, the CDR3 gives the full variable domain: DAMVIQNPRYQVTQFGKPVTLSCSQTLNHNVMYWYQQKSSQAPKLLFHYYDKDFNNEADTPDNFQSRRPNTSFCFLDIRSPGLGDTAMYLCATSRDLAGEGGETQYFGPGTRLLVL.

The chain carries TRBV15 and TRBJ2-7; 8 bases are shared with TRBD1. Germline CDR1 reads LNHNV; CDR2 reads YYDKDF (reference sequence). V dropped 0 bases and J dropped 2; count of bases not matched to a gene: 6. This CDR3 spans 16 amino acids. CDR3 DNA sequence: TGTGCCACCAGCAGAGATCTTGGACAGGGTGCCTACGAGCAGTACTTC. Translation: CATSRDLGQGAYEQYF.

The chain recombines TRBV18 with TRBJ1-6; 9 positions agree with TRBD1. The germline CDR1 and CDR2 sequences are KGHSH and LQKENI. The CDR3 loop spans 15 amino acids. Losses at the gene ends were 6 bases for V and 7 bases for J; bases not matched to a gene: 7. Here the CDR3 DNA reads TGTGCCAGCTCGTCCGGGACAGGGAAGAATTCACCCCTCCACTTT. Encoded protein: CASSSGTGKNSPLHF.

V usage is TRBV7-2 and J usage is TRBJ2-3; 11 nucleotides match TRBD2. The length of the CDR3 is 17 residues. V gave up 7 bases and J gave up 5 bases; unmatched junction bases: 14. CDR1 is SGHTA and CDR2 is FQGNSA in the germline V gene. The CDR3 region has the DNA TGTGCCAGCACATATCTACTAGCGGGAGTCTATAAAGATACGCAGTATTTT. Protein product: CASTYLLAGVYKDTQYF.

The J gene is TRBJ2-7, the V gene TRBV4-2; 11 bases agree with TRBD2. The CDR3 runs 15 residues. Germline V lookup: CDR1 LGHNA, CDR2 YNFKEQ. Trimming at V came to 1 base and at J to 7 bases, leaving 6 bases not matched to a gene. For the CDR3, the DNA is TGTGCCAGCAGCCAAGTACTAGCGGGAGAATGGGAGCAGTACTTC. This gives the protein CASSQVLAGEWEQYF.

This clone has a handful of counts. The chain uses TRBV5-1 and TRBJ2-1; D may be TRBD2 (6 bases). The CDR3 extends over 14 amino acids. Trimming left V 8 bases short and J 7 bases short, with 19 bases between. Germline V lookup: CDR1 SGHRS, CDR2 YFSETQ. CDR3 sequence (DNA): TGCGCCAGTGGAAGGTCACCGGGGGAAAATGAGCAGTTCTTC. This sequence encodes CASGRSPGENEQFF. Supplemented by reference TRBV5-1 and TRBJ2-1, the full variable domain reads KAGVTQTPRYLIKTRGQQVTLSCSPISGHRSVSWYQQTPGQGLQFLFEYFSETQRNKGNFPGRFSGRQFSNSRSEMNVSTLELGDSALYLCASGRSPGENEQFFGPGTRLTVL.

The CDR3 region has the DNA TGTGCCAGCAGTTTGGACAGGACATTAAACACTGAAGCTTTCTTT. It is translated as CASSLDRTLNTEAFF. The chain has TRBV28 and TRBJ1-1, with 7 bases identical to TRBD1. Germline CDR1 is MDHEN and CDR2 is SYDVKM. This CDR3 has 15 residues. The V segment lost 3 bases and the J segment 2 bases; nucleotides outside the gene matches: 6.

The chain recombines TRBV19 with TRBJ2-7; 10 bases align to TRBD2. The V gene end was trimmed by 3 bases and the J gene end by 3 bases; junction bases not matched to a gene: 5. From germline, CDR1 is LNHDA and CDR2 SQIVND (reference sequence). The CDR3 runs 15 residues. The CDR3, as DNA: TGTGCCAGTAGTATGTTCCCTAGCGGGGGCTACGAGCAGTACTTC. This encodes CASSMFPSGGYEQYF.

CDR3 sequence reads: CASSLEGTSGSTDTQYF. For the CDR3, the DNA is TGCGCCAGCAGCTTGGAGGGGACTAGCGGGAGCACAGATACGCAGTATTTT. The V gene is TRBV5-1, the J gene TRBJ2-3, with 12 nucleotides matching TRBD2. J gave up 0 bases and V 0 bases, and 2 bases lay outside the gene matches. CDR1 and CDR2 (germline): SGHRS, YFSETQ. The CDR3 contains 17 residues.

J is TRBJ2-2 and V is TRBV9; weak D call: TRBD1 (6 bases). This CDR3 is 14 amino acids long. Trimming pared 3 bases from V and 3 bases from J, leaving 9 bases between. Germline V gene lookup returns CDR1 SGDLS and CDR2 YYNGEE. The CDR3 loop is CASSEGHYTGELFF. The CDR3 nucleotides read TGTGCCAGCAGCGAGGGACATTACACCGGGGAGCTGTTTTTT.

This clone was detected only a few times. This chain links TRBV7-9 with TRBJ2-5; weak D call: TRBD1 (6 bases). The CDR3 totals 16 residues. The germline CDR1 and CDR2 sequences are SEHNR and FQNEAQ (reference sequence). V gave up 5 bases and J gave up 0 bases, with 16 bases separating them. The DNA for the CDR3 is TGTGCCAGCAGCGACACCGACCGGGACAACCAAGAGACCCAGTACTTC. Amino acids: CASSDTDRDNQETQYF.